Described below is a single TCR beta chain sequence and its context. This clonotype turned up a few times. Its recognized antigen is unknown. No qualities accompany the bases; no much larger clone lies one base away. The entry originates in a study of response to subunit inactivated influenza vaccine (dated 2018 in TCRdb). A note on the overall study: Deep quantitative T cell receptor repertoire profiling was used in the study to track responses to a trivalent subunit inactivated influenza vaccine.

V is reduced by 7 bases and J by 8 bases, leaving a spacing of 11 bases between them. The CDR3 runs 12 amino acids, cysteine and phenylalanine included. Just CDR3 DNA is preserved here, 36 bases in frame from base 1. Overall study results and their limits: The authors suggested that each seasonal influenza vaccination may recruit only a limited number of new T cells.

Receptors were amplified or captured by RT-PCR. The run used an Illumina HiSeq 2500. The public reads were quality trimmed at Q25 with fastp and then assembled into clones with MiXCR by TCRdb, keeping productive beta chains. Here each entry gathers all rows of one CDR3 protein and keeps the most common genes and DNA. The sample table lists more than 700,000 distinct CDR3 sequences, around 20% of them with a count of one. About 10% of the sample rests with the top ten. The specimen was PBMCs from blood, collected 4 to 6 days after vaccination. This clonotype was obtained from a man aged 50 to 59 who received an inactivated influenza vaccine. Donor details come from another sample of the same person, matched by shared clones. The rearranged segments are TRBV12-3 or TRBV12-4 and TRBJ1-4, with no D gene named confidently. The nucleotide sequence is TGTGCCAGCACCCTAATCGGGGAAAAACTGTTTTTT. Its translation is CASTLIGEKLFF.